Listed below are T cell receptor beta chains from one sample, sequenced in a study of T cells in Graves' hyperthyroidism and ophthalmopathy. TCRdb re-called the multiplex PCR reads through MiXCR, storing one row per CDR3 protein. The sample lists hundreds of thousands of distinct CDR3 sequences, around 13% occurring once. The sequenced sample consisted of blood. Receptors were obtained from a woman aged 45-60 years with Graves' ophthalmopathy. The CDR3 runs from the conserved cysteine through the conserved F or W. Each record gives: J gene, D gene, V gene, clone size, CDR3 DNA, CDR3 protein. A D gene is named only where the DNA matches it firmly. Size is omitted from some rows. Given values are once, few, many or a class for expanded clones.

TRBJ2-7 . TRBV20-1 many TGCAGTGCTCCCGGGATCATCTCCTACGAGCAGTACTTC CSAPGIISYEQYF
TRBJ2-5 . TRBV6-1 many TGTGCCAGCAGTTATCCGGCGGCACCGACCCAGTACTTC CASSYPAAPTQYF
TRBJ1-4 TRBD1 TRBV7-9 few TGTGCCAGCAGCTTGACAGGGACTAATGAAAAACTGTTTTTT CASSLTGTNEKLFF
TRBJ2-7 TRBD1 TRBV6-2/TRBV6-3 few TGTGCCAGCATCTCAGGGGGCTTTCCTTCGCAGCAGTACTTC CASISGGFPSQQYF
TRBJ1-3 . TRBV6-5 many TGTGCCAGCAGTTACTCAGGGATGGGAAACACCATATATTTT CASSYSGMGNTIYF
TRBJ1-4 . TRBV10-3 . TGTGCCATCAGTGACCAGGGAGGGGTAACTAATGAAAAACTGTTTTTT CAISDQGGVTNEKLFF
TRBJ2-7 . TRBV15 many TGTGCCACCAGCAGAGAGAGGGGCGAGCAGTACTTC CATSRERGEQYF
TRBJ2-3 . TRBV18 . TGTGCCAGCTCACCCTTGACTGGAGGGGGCACAGATACGCAGTATTTT CASSPLTGGGTDTQYF
TRBJ2-7 . TRBV6-1 many TGTGCCAGCAGTGAACTAGGAGCGGGTATCTCCTACGAGCAGTACTTC CASSELGAGISYEQYF
TRBJ2-1 . TRBV5-1 many TGCGCCAGCAGCATTCCAACTAGCTACCACAATGAGCAGTTCTTC CASSIPTSYHNEQFF
TRBJ2-5 . TRBV7-2 many TGTGCCAGCATCCCCCGCGGGACACAACAAGAGACCCAGTACTTC CASIPRGTQQETQYF
TRBJ2-1 . TRBV5-1 many TGCGCCAGCACCCTTGACGGAATCTCCTACAATGAGCAGTTCTTC CASTLDGISYNEQFF
TRBJ2-7 . TRBV20-1 many TGCAGTGCTCCGTTCCCTGATACGGAGGGGTACGAGCAGTACTTC CSAPFPDTEGYEQYF
TRBJ2-7 . TRBV11-2 . TGTGCCAGCAGCTTAGATCGTACTGCATCCTACGAGCAGTACTTC CASSLDRTASYEQYF
TRBJ1-1 . TRBV6-1 many TGTGCCACCACAGGTCGGGGAGGAACTGAAGCTTTCTTT CATTGRGGTEAFF
TRBJ1-4 . TRBV25-1 . TGTGCCAGCACCAAGGGCAGCTTTAATGAAAAACTGTTTTTT CASTKGSFNEKLFF
TRBJ2-5 TRBD2 TRBV15 many TGTGCCACCAGCATAAGTGTAGCGGGAGCTGACGTTAAAGAGACCCAGTACTTC CATSISVAGADVKETQYF
TRBJ2-7 . TRBV18 many TGTGCCAGCTCTACAGGAAGCTACGAGCAGTACTTC CASSTGSYEQYF
TRBJ2-7 . TRBV11-2 many TGTGCCAGCAGCTATACAGGGAGCGAGCAGTACTTC CASSYTGSEQYF
TRBJ2-7 . TRBV20-1 . TGCAGTGCTAGAGATCCACCCCCCACCGGGCGCTACGAGCAGTACTTC CSARDPPPTGRYEQYF
TRBJ1-2 . TRBV12-3/TRBV12-4 few TGTGCCAGCAGTCAGACTTGGCGGGCAGGGTTCTATGGCTACACCTTC CASSQTWRAGFYGYTF
TRBJ1-2 TRBD1 TRBV5-1 . TGCGCCAGCAGGGATAAGGGGGCGCACGGCTACACCTTC CASRDKGAHGYTF
TRBJ2-1 . TRBV12-3/TRBV12-4 . TGTGCCAGCAAACCGGGACTCCAAAAACAGAGCTCCTACAATGAGCAGTTCTTC CASKPGLQKQSSYNEQFF